Listed here is a single T cell receptor beta chain. The data originate from a study of glioma-infiltrating T cells. TCR alpha and beta CDR3 regions were amplified from RNA using iRepertoire nested multiplex PCR. One-step reverse transcription and amplification started from approximately 100-400 ng of tissue mRNA or PBMC total RNA. MiXCR, run by TCRdb on the multiplex PCR reads, gives a single entry per CDR3 protein. The data contain approximately 93,000 distinct CDR3 sequences, about 40% of them singletons. The germline V and J ends were trimmed by 8 bases and 3 bases, with 13 bases remaining between them. Germline V lookup: CDR1 MGHDK, CDR2 SYGVNS. The CDR3 sequence is 13 residues long.

The TCR comes from a human donor with low-grade glioma or glioblastoma, undergoing nonglioma brain surgery, or in good health (not recorded which). Sequences were obtained from glioma tissue, nonneoplastic brain tissue, or PBMCs (not recorded which). The chain employs TRBV25-1 and TRBJ2-5, with D maybe TRBD1 (5 bases). The CDR3 protein is CASGGAIKETQYF. In DNA, the CDR3 is TGTGCCAGCGGTGGGGCGATCAAAGAGACCCAGTACTTC.